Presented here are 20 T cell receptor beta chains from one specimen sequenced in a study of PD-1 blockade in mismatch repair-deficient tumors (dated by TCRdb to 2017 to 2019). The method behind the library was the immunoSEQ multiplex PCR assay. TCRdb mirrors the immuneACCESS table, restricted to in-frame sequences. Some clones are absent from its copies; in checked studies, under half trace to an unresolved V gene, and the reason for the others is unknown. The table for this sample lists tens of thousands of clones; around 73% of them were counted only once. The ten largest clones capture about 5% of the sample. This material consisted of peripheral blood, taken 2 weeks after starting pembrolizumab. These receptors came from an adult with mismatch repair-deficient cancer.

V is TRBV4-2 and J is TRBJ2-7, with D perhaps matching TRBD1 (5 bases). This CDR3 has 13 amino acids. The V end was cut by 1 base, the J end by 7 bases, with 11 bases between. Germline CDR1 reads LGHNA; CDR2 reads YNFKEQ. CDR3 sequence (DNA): TGTGCCAGCAGCCAAGTTGGGGCCTGGGAGCAGTACTTC. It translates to CASSQVGAWEQYF.

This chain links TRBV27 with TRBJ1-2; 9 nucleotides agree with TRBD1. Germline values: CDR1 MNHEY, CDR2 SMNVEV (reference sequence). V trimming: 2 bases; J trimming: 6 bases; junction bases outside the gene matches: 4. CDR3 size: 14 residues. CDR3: CASSLLQGADGYTF. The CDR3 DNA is TGTGCCAGCAGTTTACTACAGGGGGCCGATGGCTACACCTTC.

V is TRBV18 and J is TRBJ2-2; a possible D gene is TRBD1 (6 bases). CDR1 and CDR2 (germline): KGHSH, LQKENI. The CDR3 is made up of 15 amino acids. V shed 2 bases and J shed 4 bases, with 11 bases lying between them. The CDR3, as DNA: TGTGCCAGCTCACCAAGTCAGGGGACCACCGGGGAGCTGTTTTTT. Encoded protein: CASSPSQGTTGELFF.

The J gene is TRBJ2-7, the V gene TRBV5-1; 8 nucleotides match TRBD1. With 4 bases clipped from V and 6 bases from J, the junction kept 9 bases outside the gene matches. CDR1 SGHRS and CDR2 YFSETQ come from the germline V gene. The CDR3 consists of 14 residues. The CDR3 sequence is CASSDGQGPREQYF. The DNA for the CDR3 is TGCGCCAGCAGCGACGGACAGGGCCCTCGCGAGCAGTACTTC.

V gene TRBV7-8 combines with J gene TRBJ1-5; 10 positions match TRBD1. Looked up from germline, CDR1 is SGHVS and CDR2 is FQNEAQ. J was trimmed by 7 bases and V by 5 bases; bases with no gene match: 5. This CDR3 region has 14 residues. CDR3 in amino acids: CASSGTGVRQPQHF. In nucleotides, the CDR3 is TGTGCCAGCAGCGGGACAGGGGTCCGACAGCCCCAGCATTTT.

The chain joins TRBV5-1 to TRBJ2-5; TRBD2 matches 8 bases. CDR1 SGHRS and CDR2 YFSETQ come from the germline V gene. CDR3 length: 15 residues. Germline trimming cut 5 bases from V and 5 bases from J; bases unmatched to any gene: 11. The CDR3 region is CASSYSGAGAETQYF. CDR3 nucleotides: TGCGCCAGCAGTTATAGCGGGGCAGGCGCGGAGACCCAGTACTTC.

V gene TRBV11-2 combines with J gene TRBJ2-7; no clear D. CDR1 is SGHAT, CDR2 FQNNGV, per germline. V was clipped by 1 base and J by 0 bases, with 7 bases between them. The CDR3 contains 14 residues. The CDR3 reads CASSLGQISYEQYF. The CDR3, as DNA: TGTGCCAGCAGCTTAGGGCAGATCTCCTACGAGCAGTACTTC.

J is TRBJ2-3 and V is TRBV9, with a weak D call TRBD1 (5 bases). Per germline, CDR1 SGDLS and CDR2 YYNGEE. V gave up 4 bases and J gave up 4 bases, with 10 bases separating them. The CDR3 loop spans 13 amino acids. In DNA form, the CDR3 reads TGTGCCAGCAGCCCCGAGACAGCAGATACGCAGTATTTT. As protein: CASSPETADTQYF.

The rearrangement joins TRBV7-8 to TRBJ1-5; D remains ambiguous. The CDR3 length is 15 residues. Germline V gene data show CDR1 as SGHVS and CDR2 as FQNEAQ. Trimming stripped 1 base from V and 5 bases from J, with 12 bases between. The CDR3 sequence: CASSLDGLNDQPQHF. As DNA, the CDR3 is TGTGCCAGCAGCTTAGATGGTCTGAATGATCAGCCCCAGCATTTT.

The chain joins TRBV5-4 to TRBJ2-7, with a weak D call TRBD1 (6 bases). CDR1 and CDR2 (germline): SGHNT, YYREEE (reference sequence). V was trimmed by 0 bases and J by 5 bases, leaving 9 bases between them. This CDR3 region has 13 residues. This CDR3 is CASSLAGADEQYF. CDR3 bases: TGTGCCAGCAGCTTGGCAGGGGCCGACGAGCAGTACTTC.

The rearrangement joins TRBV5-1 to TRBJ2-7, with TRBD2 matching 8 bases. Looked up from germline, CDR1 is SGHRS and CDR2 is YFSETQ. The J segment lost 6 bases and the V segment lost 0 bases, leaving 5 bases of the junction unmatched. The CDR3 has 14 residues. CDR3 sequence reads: CASSLEAGALEQYF. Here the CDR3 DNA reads TGCGCCAGCAGCTTGGAAGCGGGAGCTCTCGAGCAGTACTTC.

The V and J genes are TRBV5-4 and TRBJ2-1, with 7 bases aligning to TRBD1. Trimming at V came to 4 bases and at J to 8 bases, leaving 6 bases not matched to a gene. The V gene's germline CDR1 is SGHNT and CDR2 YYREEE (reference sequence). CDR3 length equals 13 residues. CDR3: CASSPTGFDEQFF. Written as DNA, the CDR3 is TGTGCCAGCAGCCCGACAGGGTTCGATGAGCAGTTCTTC.

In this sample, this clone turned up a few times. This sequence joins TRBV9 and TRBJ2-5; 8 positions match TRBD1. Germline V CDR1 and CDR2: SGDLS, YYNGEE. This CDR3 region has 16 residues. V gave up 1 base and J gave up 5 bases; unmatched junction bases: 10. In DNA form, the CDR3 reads TGTGCCAGCAGCGTAACGGGGACAGGTCTCTTCGAGACCCAGTACTTC. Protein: CASSVTGTGLFETQYF. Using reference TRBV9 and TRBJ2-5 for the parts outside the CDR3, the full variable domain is DSGVTQTPKHLITATGQRVTLRCSPRSGDLSVYWYQQSLDQGLQFLIQYYNGEERAKGNILERFSAQQFPDLHSELNLSSLELGDSALYFCASSVTGTGLFETQYFGPGTRLLVL.

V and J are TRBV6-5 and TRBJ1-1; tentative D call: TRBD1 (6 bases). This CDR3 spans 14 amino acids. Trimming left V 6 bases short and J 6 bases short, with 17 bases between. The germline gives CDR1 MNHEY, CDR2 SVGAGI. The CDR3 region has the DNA TGTGCCAGCAGCACGACAGGACCTGGCGCTGAAGCTTTCTTT. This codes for CASSTTGPGAEAFF.

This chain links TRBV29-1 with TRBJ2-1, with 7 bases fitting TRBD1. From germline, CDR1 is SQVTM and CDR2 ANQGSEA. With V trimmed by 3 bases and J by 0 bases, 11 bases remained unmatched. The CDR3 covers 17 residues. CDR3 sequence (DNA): TGCAGCGTTGACGGGACAGTTGATTCCTCCTCCTACAATGAGCAGTTCTTC. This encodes CSVDGTVDSSSYNEQFF.

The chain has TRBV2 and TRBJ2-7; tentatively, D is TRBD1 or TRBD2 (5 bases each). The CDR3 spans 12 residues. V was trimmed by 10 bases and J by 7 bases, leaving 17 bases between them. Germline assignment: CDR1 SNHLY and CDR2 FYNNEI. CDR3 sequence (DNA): TGTGCCATCCCCCGGGACGGCCAAGAGCAGTACTTC. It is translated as CAIPRDGQEQYF.

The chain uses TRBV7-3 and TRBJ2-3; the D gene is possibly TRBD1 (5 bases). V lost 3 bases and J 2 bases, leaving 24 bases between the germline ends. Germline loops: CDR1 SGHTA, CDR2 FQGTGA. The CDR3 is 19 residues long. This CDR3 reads CASSLTFGPTVTPTDTQYF. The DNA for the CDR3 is TGTGCCAGCAGCTTGACCTTTGGGCCGACAGTTACCCCCACAGATACGCAGTATTTT.

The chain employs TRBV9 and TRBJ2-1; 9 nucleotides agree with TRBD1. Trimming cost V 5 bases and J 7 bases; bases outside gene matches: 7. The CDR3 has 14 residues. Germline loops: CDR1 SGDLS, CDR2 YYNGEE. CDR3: CASSKGQGKNEQFF. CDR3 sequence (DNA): TGTGCCAGCAGTAAGGGACAGGGTAAAAATGAGCAGTTCTTC.

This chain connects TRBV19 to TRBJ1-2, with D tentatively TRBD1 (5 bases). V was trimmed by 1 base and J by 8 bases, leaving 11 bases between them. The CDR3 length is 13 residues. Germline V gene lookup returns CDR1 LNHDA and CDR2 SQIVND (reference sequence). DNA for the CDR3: TGTGCCAGTAGTATAGGTAGCCAGGGCGGCTACACCTTC. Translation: CASSIGSQGGYTF. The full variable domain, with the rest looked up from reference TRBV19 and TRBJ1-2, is DGGITQSPKYLFRKEGQNVTLSCEQNLNHDAMYWYRQDPGQGLRLIYYSQIVNDFQKGDIAEGYSVSREKKESFPLTVTSAQKNPTAFYLCASSIGSQGGYTFGSGTRLTVV.

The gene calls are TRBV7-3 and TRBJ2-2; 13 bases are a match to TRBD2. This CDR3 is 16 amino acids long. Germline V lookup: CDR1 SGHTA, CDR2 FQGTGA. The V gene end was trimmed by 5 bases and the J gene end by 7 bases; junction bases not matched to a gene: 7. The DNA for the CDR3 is TGTGCCAGCAGCCTAGGACTAGCGGGAGCTGTCGGGGAGCTGTTTTTT. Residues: CASSLGLAGAVGELFF.